The 21 T cell receptor beta chains listed next were all sequenced from one sample in a study of blood T cells in healthy people across ages. Then a second PCR, running roughly 7 to 12 cycles, was carried out with a sample-barcoded 5' primer and a J-beta primer mix. TCRdb fed the 5' RACE reads into MiXCR, producing one record per CDR3 protein. The sample shows roughly 1.6 million distinct CDR3 sequences, approximately 32% of them seen only once. What was sequenced was blood. The receptors come from a woman aged 25 to 39 in good health.

About this clonotype: One end of the junction fails to match germline, which may point to a read error. The gene calls are TRBV18 and TRBJ2-4; 9 bases align to TRBD1. Per germline, CDR1 KGHSH and CDR2 LQKENI. There are 15 residues in the CDR3. CDR3 sequence (DNA): TGTGCCAGCTCAGCACCCGGGACAGGGTGGCAAGAGCAGTACTTC. It encodes CASSAPGTGWQEQYF. The entire variable domain, with the rest obtained from reference TRBV18 and TRBJ2-4, is as follows: NAGVMQNPRHLVRRRGQEARLRCSPMKGHSHVYWYRQLPEEGLKFMVYLQKENIIDESGMPKERFSAEFPKEGPSILRIQQVVRGDSAAYFCASSAPGTGWQEQYFGAGTRLSVL.

The V and J genes are TRBV5-1 and TRBJ1-1, with D uncertain. CDR1 is SGHRS and CDR2 is YFSETQ in the germline V gene. V was clipped by 4 bases and J by 4 bases, with 11 bases between them. This CDR3 is built from 13 residues. Written as DNA, the CDR3 is TGCGCCAGCAGCCACATGGAAGGCACTGAAGCTTTCTTT. Encoded protein: CASSHMEGTEAFF.

The rearrangement joins TRBV28 to TRBJ2-7; no firm D call. CDR3 length: 14 residues. Germline V gene lookup returns CDR1 MDHEN and CDR2 SYDVKM. Between the trimmed V and J ends, which lost 1 base and 2 bases, there was a span of 9 bases. The CDR3 sequence is CASSLLVTAYEQYF. CDR3 nucleotide sequence: TGTGCCAGCAGTTTATTGGTTACAGCCTACGAGCAGTACTTC. Variable domain in full (rest from reference TRBV28 and TRBJ2-7): DVKVTQSSRYLVKRTGEKVFLECVQDMDHENMFWYRQDPGLGLRLIYFSYDVKMKEKGDIPEGYSVSREKKERFSLILESASTNQTSMYLCASSLLVTAYEQYFGPGTRLTVT.

This clonotype was seen ten or more times. The V gene is TRBV2, the J gene TRBJ2-7; 11 bases are a match to TRBD1. This CDR3 region has 13 residues. The junction had 0 bases not matched to a gene; V was cut back by 8 bases and J by 0 bases. CDR1 and CDR2 (germline): SNHLY, FYNNEI. CDR3: CASGTGGSYEQYF. CDR3 bases: TGTGCCAGCGGGACAGGGGGCTCCTACGAGCAGTACTTC. The full variable domain, its missing parts supplied by reference TRBV2 and TRBJ2-7, is EPEVTQTPSHQVTQMGQEVILRCVPISNHLYFYWYRQILGQKVEFLVSFYNNEISEKSEIFDDQFSVERPDGSNFTLKIRSTKLEDSAMYFCASGTGGSYEQYFGPGTRLTVT.

This clonotype was seen repeatedly, ten times or more. The chain recombines TRBV7-6 with TRBJ2-3, with D maybe TRBD1 (5 bases). CDR3 length equals 17 residues. Trimming removed 4 bases from V and 2 bases from J, with 19 bases in between. Germline CDR1 reads SGHVS; CDR2 reads FNYEAQ. CDR3 in DNA: TGTGCCAGCAGCTCCTCCTTTCGACAGCTCGACACAGATACGCAGTATTTT. Protein product: CASSSSFRQLDTDTQYF.

This clonotype was seen only a few times. The rearrangement uses TRBV7-2 and TRBJ2-5; possible D gene TRBD1, 6 bases. V shed 8 bases and J shed 2 bases, with 18 bases lying between them. The CDR3 has 15 amino acids. Germline V gene sequence: CDR1 SGHTA, CDR2 FQGNSA. CDR3 bases: TGTGCCAGCCAACCCCTATATGGGACACAAGAGACCCAGTACTTC. It specifies CASQPLYGTQETQYF.

This clonotype was picked up many times. The genes are TRBV4-2 and TRBJ2-1, with 12 bases that match TRBD2. Germline CDR1 reads LGHNA; CDR2 reads YNFKEQ. V shed 1 base and J 5 bases; nucleotides not matched to a gene: 0. The CDR3 extends over 15 amino acids. CDR3: CASSQGTSGNNEQFF. DNA of the CDR3: TGTGCCAGCAGCCAAGGGACTAGCGGGAACAATGAGCAGTTCTTC.

Only one count was recorded for this clonotype. The V call is TRBV20-1, the J call TRBJ2-5; D tentatively fits TRBD1 or TRBD2 (6 bases each). Germline V CDR1 and CDR2: DFQATT, SNEGSKA (reference sequence). This CDR3 is built from 16 residues. V was cut by 0 bases and J by 7 bases, with 21 bases left in between. The CDR3 nucleotides are TGCAGTGCTAGAGAGGGGGGCGCTGTAATGGTTGGGACCCAGTACTTC. It codes for CSAREGGAVMVGTQYF.

The DNA for the CDR3 is TGCAGTGCTATTCGGGGCATAGCCAAAAACATTCAGTACTTC. This codes for CSAIRGIAKNIQYF. The chain joins TRBV20-1 to TRBJ2-4, with D perhaps matching TRBD1 or TRBD2 (5 bases each). Germline V gene sequence: CDR1 DFQATT, CDR2 SNEGSKA (reference sequence). The V and J ends lost 4 bases and 0 bases respectively, with 10 bases between them. The length of the CDR3 is 14 residues.

V usage is TRBV20-1 and J usage is TRBJ2-1, with D possibly TRBD2 on 6 matching bases. Germline V lookup: CDR1 DFQATT, CDR2 SNEGSKA (reference sequence). Trimming cost V 3 bases and J 5 bases, with 14 bases left between them. The CDR3 is made up of 14 amino acids. In nucleotides, the CDR3 is TGCAGTGCTAGGAAGGACTACCGAAACAATGAGCAGTTCTTC. Amino acids: CSARKDYRNNEQFF.

The sample holds a few counts of this clonotype. The chain carries TRBV9 and TRBJ2-1; unclear D gene. The CDR3 contains 15 residues. The V and J ends lost 2 bases and 7 bases respectively, with 16 bases between them. Per the germline V gene, CDR1 is SGDLS and CDR2 is YYNGEE. This CDR3 is CASSVEAAVFNEQFF. Here the CDR3 DNA reads TGTGCCAGCAGCGTGGAAGCCGCGGTATTTAATGAGCAGTTCTTC. Filled out from reference TRBV9 and TRBJ2-1, the complete variable domain reads DSGVTQTPKHLITATGQRVTLRCSPRSGDLSVYWYQQSLDQGLQFLIQYYNGEERAKGNILERFSAQQFPDLHSELNLSSLELGDSALYFCASSVEAAVFNEQFFGPGTRLTVL.

This sequence joins TRBV10-3 and TRBJ2-3; 8 bases map to TRBD2. This CDR3 has 15 residues. Germline loops: CDR1 ENHRY, CDR2 SYGVKD. The ends lost 6 bases at V and 11 bases at J; junction bases unmatched: 16. In DNA form, the CDR3 reads TGTGCCATCAGCCTAGGACTAGCCGACATCGTGATGCAGTATTTT. Amino acids: CAISLGLADIVMQYF.

This sequence joins TRBV12-3 or TRBV12-4 and TRBJ1-1, with no clear D. V dropped 7 bases and J dropped 4 bases, with 13 bases sitting between them. CDR3 length: 13 residues. The CDR3 DNA follows: TGTGCCAGCACCCTCGGTGCGGCCACTGAAGCTTTCTTT. It specifies CASTLGAATEAFF.

The chain is built from TRBV28 and TRBJ2-7, with D possibly TRBD1 on 5 matching bases. CDR1 and CDR2 (germline): MDHEN, SYDVKM. Trimming shortened V by 6 bases and J by 6 bases, and 12 bases separated the two germline ends. The CDR3 contains 12 residues. CDR3 residues: CASRGALFEQYF. In DNA, the CDR3 is TGTGCCAGCAGAGGGGCGCTTTTCGAGCAGTACTTC.

This rearrangement joins TRBV6-1 to TRBJ2-7; D perhaps matches TRBD2 (5 bases). The J call may be faulty, since TRBJ2-5 better matches the DNA end. Germline loops: CDR1 MNHNS, CDR2 SASEGT. The CDR3 is 17 amino acids. The CDR3 DNA sequence: TGTGCCAGCAGTGTTTTATTTCGGGGTCCGATCGCGGAGACCCAGTACTTC. Translating gives CASSVLFRGPIAETQYF.

The chain combines TRBV20-1 with TRBJ2-7; D is unclear. There are 14 residues in the CDR3. From germline, CDR1 is DFQATT and CDR2 SNEGSKA (reference sequence). The V end lost 2 bases, the J end lost 5 bases, and 16 bases lay between the germline ends. The CDR3 loop reads CSARWYRGEDEQYF. CDR3 sequence (DNA): TGCAGTGCTAGATGGTATCGCGGTGAGGACGAGCAGTACTTC.

The genes are TRBV2 and TRBJ1-1, with D possibly being TRBD1 (5 bases). Germline CDR1 SNHLY, CDR2 FYNNEI. The CDR3 is 14 residues long. Trimming took off 7 bases at V and 5 bases at J, with 17 bases between the two ends. The CDR3: CASKLTGEGTEAFF. The CDR3 coding sequence is TGTGCCAGCAAATTGACCGGGGAGGGGACTGAAGCTTTCTTT. Full variable domain (remainder filled in from reference TRBV2 and TRBJ1-1): EPEVTQTPSHQVTQMGQEVILRCVPISNHLYFYWYRQILGQKVEFLVSFYNNEISEKSEIFDDQFSVERPDGSNFTLKIRSTKLEDSAMYFCASKLTGEGTEAFFGQGTRLTVV.

The V gene is TRBV11-2, the J gene TRBJ2-5; TRBD1 is a possible D gene (6 bases). Germline V gene sequence: CDR1 SGHAT, CDR2 FQNNGV. V lost 5 bases and J lost 5, with 21 bases in between. The CDR3 runs to 16 residues. DNA for the CDR3: TGTGCCAGCAGCCCCAGACAGGTTACGGGGCGCGAGACCCAGTACTTC. Its translation is CASSPRQVTGRETQYF.

This clonotype was recorded a few times. The genes are TRBV11-2 and TRBJ2-5; the match to TRBD2 covers 10 bases. The J call is in doubt because the DNA end fits TRBJ2-7 better. Germline V gene data show CDR1 as SGHAT and CDR2 as FQNNGV. The CDR3 loop spans 17 amino acids. The CDR3 protein is CASSIPRTSGLRIEQYF. In DNA form, the CDR3 reads TGTGCCAGCAGCATACCAAGGACTAGCGGACTTCGGATCGAGCAGTACTTC.

This chain uses TRBV7-2 with TRBJ1-2, with D uncertain. The CDR3 is 13 residues long. The germline V gene encodes CDR1 SGHTA and CDR2 FQGNSA. V was shortened by 1 base and J by 6 bases, with 9 bases between the two germline ends. The CDR3 sequence is CASSLVPMDGYTF. The CDR3 DNA sequence: TGTGCCAGCAGCTTAGTACCTATGGATGGCTACACCTTC.

The rearrangement uses TRBV7-9 and TRBJ2-7; 8 nucleotides line up with TRBD1. Germline V gives CDR1 SEHNR, CDR2 FQNEAQ (reference sequence). Unmatched junction bases numbered 7, after V lost 4 bases and J lost 5 bases. This CDR3 region has 14 residues. This chain's CDR3 is CASSSSGGLNEQYF. The CDR3 DNA follows: TGTGCCAGCAGCTCATCAGGGGGCTTGAACGAGCAGTACTTC.